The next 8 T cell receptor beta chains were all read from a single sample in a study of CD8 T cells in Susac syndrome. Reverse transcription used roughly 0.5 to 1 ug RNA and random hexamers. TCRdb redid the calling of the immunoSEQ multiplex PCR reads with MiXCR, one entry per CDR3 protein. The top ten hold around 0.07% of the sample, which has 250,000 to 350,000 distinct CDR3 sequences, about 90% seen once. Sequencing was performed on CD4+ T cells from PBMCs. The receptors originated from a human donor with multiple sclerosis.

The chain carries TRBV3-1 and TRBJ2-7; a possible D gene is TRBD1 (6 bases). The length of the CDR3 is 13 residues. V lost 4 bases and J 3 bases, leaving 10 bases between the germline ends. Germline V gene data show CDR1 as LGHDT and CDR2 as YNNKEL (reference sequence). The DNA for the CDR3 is TGTGCCAGCAGCCGGGACACGTTCTACGAGCAGTACTTC. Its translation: CASSRDTFYEQYF.

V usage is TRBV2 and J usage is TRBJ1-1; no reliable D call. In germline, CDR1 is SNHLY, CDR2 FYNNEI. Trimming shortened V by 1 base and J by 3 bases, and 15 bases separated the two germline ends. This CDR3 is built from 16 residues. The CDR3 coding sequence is TGTGCCAGCAGTGAAGATGTGATCCCCAACGACACTGAAGCTTTCTTT. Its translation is CASSEDVIPNDTEAFF.

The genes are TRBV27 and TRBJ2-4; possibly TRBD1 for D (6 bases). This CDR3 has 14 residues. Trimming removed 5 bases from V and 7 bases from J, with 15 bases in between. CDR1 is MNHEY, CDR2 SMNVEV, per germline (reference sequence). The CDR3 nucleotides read TGTGCCAGCAGTCTCGGGACACCGCCCAACATTCAGTACTTC. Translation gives CASSLGTPPNIQYF.

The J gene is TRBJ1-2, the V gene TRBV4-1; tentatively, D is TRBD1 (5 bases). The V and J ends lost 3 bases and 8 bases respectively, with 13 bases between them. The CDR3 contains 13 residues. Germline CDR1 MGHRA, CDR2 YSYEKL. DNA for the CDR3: TGCGCCAGCAGCCAGATCGGAAGGGGCGGCTACACCTTC. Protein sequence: CASSQIGRGGYTF.

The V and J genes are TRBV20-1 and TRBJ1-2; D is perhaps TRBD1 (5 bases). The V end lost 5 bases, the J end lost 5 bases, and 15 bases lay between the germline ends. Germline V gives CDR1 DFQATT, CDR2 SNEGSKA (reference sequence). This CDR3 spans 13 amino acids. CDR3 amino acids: CSAPAAGLYGYTF. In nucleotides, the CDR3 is TGCAGTGCTCCCGCAGCAGGGCTTTATGGCTACACCTTC.

The CDR3 reads CASSLQINYGYTF. The CDR3, as DNA: TGTGCCAGCAGCTTACAGATTAACTATGGCTACACCTTC. The V gene is TRBV7-2, the J gene TRBJ1-2; D is uncertain. Trimming removed 2 bases at V and 1 base at J, with 5 bases between. The CDR3 extends over 13 amino acids. Looked up from germline, CDR1 is SGHTA and CDR2 is FQGNSA.

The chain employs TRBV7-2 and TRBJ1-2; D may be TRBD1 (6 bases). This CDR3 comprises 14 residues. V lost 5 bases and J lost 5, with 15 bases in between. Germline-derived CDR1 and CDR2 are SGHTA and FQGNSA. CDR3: CASSPLRGSYGYTF. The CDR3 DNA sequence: TGTGCCAGCAGCCCTCTCAGGGGTTCTTATGGCTACACCTTC. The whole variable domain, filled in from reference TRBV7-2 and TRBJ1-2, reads GAGVSQSPSNKVTEKGKDVELRCDPISGHTALYWYRQSLGQGLEFLIYFQGNSAPDKSGLPSDRFSAERTGGSVSTLTIQRTQQEDSAVYLCASSPLRGSYGYTFGSGTRLTVV.

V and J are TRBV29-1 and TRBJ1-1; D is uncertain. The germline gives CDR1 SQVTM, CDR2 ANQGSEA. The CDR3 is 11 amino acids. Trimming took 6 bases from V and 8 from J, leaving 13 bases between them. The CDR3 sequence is CSVLSEVEAFF. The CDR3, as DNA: TGCAGCGTCCTGTCTGAAGTCGAAGCTTTCTTT.